This is a list of T cell receptor beta chains from one sample in a study of OX40 agonist ivuxolimab in advanced cancers. Produced via immunoSEQ multiplex PCR; TCRdb's table is partial and in-frame only. The sample includes approximately 99,000 clones, approximately 87% of them seen just once. The input for sequencing was CD4+ or CD8+ T cells sorted from blood, taken in a trial of the OX40 agonist ivuxolimab. These receptors came from an adult with an advanced solid tumor such as melanoma, head and neck, liver or kidney cancer. Each CDR3 is given with its conserved first and last residue. D genes are given only for firm matches. Some rows have no size entry. The others give once, few or many, or a class for an expanded clone.

>.|TRBV7-9|15|TRBJ1-1|once
TGTGCCAGCAGCTTGAGTGCAGGAATGAACACTGAAGCTTTCTTT
CASSLSAGMNTEAFF
>TRBD1|TRBV6-1|14|TRBJ1-4|.
TGTGCCACTAACGGGGGACAGGGACGAGGAAAACTGTTTTTT
CATNGGQGRGKLFF
>.|TRBV5-4|16|TRBJ2-3|.
TGTGCCAGCAGCTTGGCACAGGGTTTCAGCACAGATACGCAGTATTTT
CASSLAQGFSTDTQYF
>.|TRBV30|12|TRBJ2-5|.
TGTGCCTGGAGTGCTTTAGATCGGACCCAGTACTTC
CAWSALDRTQYF
>TRBD1|TRBV28|14|TRBJ1-5|.
TGTGCCAGCAGCAAAACAGGGGTGGTTCAGCCCCAGCATTTT
CASSKTGVVQPQHF
>.|TRBV11-3|13|TRBJ1-2|.
TGTGCCAGCAGCTTCCGACAATACTATGGCTACACCTTC
CASSFRQYYGYTF
>.|TRBV5-1|14|TRBJ1-1|.
TGCGCCAGCAGCCCGCACGGGGGGAACACTGAAGCTTTCTTT
CASSPHGGNTEAFF
>TRBD1|TRBV6-1|14|TRBJ1-5|.
TGTGCCAGTTCGGGACAGTATAGCAATCAGCCCCAGCATTTT
CASSGQYSNQPQHF
>.|TRBV6-5|14|TRBJ2-3|once
TGTGCCAGCAGTTACTCCGGCAAAGCAGATACGCAGTATTTT
CASSYSGKADTQYF
>.|TRBV7-9|14|TRBJ1-4|.
TGTGCCAGCAGTACCAGGGTCATGGGTGAAAAACTGTTTTTT
CASSTRVMGEKLFF
>.|TRBV27|13|TRBJ2-7|.
TGTGCCAGTAGGGACACCCTCCTCTACGAGCAGTACTTC
CASRDTLLYEQYF
>TRBD2|TRBV6-5|16|TRBJ2-3|.
TGTGCCAGCAGTTACTCGATAGCGGGGAGCACAGATACGCAGTATTTT
CASSYSIAGSTDTQYF
>.|TRBV18|14|TRBJ1-1|.
TGTGCCAGCTCACCCGGGACACCGAACACTGAAGCTTTCTTT
CASSPGTPNTEAFF
>.|TRBV10-3|14|TRBJ1-5|few
TGTGCCACCTCGAACGGGGGCAGCAATCAGCCCCAGCATTTT
CATSNGGSNQPQHF
>.|TRBV5-1|13|TRBJ1-3|few
TGCGCCAGCAGCTTGAGCTCTGGAAACACCATATATTTT
CASSLSSGNTIYF
>.|TRBV2|13|TRBJ1-5|once
TGTGCCTCAGCGGGGCAATGGGATCAGCCCCAGCATTTT
CASAGQWDQPQHF
>TRBD1|TRBV27|15|TRBJ1-2|.
TGTGCCAGCAGTTTAAGAGGGGGCGGTAACTATGGCTACACCTTC
CASSLRGGGNYGYTF
>.|TRBV9|17|TRBJ2-2|.
TGTGCCAGCAGCGGAGGAATGCGGGGGCCAAACACCGGGGAGCTGTTTTTT
CASSGGMRGPNTGELFF
>TRBD2|TRBV7-3|14|TRBJ2-5|few
TGTGCCAGCAGCCTGACCCCGGGGGGAGAGACCCAGTACTTC
CASSLTPGGETQYF
>.|TRBV9|12|TRBJ2-1|few
TGTGCCAGCAGCGAGAATCACAATGAGCAGTTCTTC
CASSENHNEQFF
>.|TRBV6-6|13|TRBJ2-7|.
TGTGCCAGCAAAGTAGGGGGATCCTACGAGCAGTACTTC
CASKVGGSYEQYF
>TRBD1|TRBV5-1|14|TRBJ2-7|.
TGCGCCAGCAGCTTGACCGGACAGGGCTACGAGCAGTACTTC
CASSLTGQGYEQYF
>TRBD1|TRBV30|16|TRBJ2-7|.
TGTGCCTGGAGTGTACTTTCAAGGACAGGGGCTTACGAGCAGTACTTC
CAWSVLSRTGAYEQYF
>.|TRBV7-9|19|TRBJ1-4|.
TGTGCCAGCAGCTTAGTCGGGGTCACCGTAGTTGCAACTAATGAAAAACTGTTTTTT
CASSLVGVTVVATNEKLFF
>.|TRBV20-1|11|TRBJ2-7|.
TGCAGTGTCCGAGTCGTGGACGAGCAGTACTTC
CSVRVVDEQYF
>.|TRBV18|13|TRBJ1-5|.
TGTGCCAGCTCTCTCCAGGACAATCAGCCCCAGCATTTT
CASSLQDNQPQHF
>.|TRBV9|13|TRBJ2-3|.
TGTGCCAGCAGCGTCTCCGACTCCCCCGCGCAGTATTTT
CASSVSDSPAQYF
>TRBD2|TRBV6-5|15|TRBJ2-5|.
TGTGCCAGCAGTCCACTAGCGGGGGAGGCAGAGACCCAGTACTTC
CASSPLAGEAETQYF
>.|TRBV7-3|14|TRBJ1-2|.
TGTGCCAGCAGCTTAGATGGGCAAGGCTATGGCTACACCTTC
CASSLDGQGYGYTF
>.|TRBV18|16|TRBJ2-7|once
TGTGCCAGCTCACCACCAGAAAGGGTCGACCCCTACGAGCAGTACTTC
CASSPPERVDPYEQYF
>.|TRBV6-6|15|TRBJ1-5|.
TGTGCCAGCAGACCCGATGGGACGCCGAGGCAGCCCCAGCATTTT
CASRPDGTPRQPQHF
>.|TRBV7-9|13|TRBJ2-5|.
TGTGCCAGCAGCTTAGCGAGCGGGGAGACCCAGTACTTC
CASSLASGETQYF
>TRBD1|TRBV5-1|17|TRBJ2-5|.
TGCGCCAGCAGCTTTCCTTTGGGGGACAGGGCGTCGAAGACCCAGTACTTC
CASSFPLGDRASKTQYF
>.|TRBV27|16|TRBJ1-6|.
TGTGCCAGCAGTTTAGGAAGGAGGGGAGATTATTCACCCCTCCACTTT
CASSLGRRGDYSPLHF
>.|TRBV9|13|TRBJ1-1|.
TGTGCCAGCAGTGCGACGGTGAACACTGAAGCTTTCTTT
CASSATVNTEAFF
>.|TRBV6-5|16|TRBJ1-2|.
TGTGCCAGCAGTTTCACCGACAGCGGGGCCCACTATGGCTACACCTTC
CASSFTDSGAHYGYTF
>TRBD2|TRBV7-8|16|TRBJ2-2|.
TGTGCCAGCAGCTTATCACTAGCGGTAAACACCGGGGAGCTGTTTTTT
CASSLSLAVNTGELFF
>.|TRBV27|13|TRBJ2-6|few
TGTGCCAGCAGTTTAACTGGGGCCAACGTCCTGACTTTC
CASSLTGANVLTF
>.|TRBV7-6|16|TRBJ1-3|.
TGTGCCAGCAGCTTAGCGGTAGCAGTCTCTGGAAACACCATATATTTT
CASSLAVAVSGNTIYF
>.|TRBV4-3|16|TRBJ2-2|.
TGCGCCAGCAGCCAAGATCAATTGGGGAACACCGGGGAGCTGTTTTTT
CASSQDQLGNTGELFF
>TRBD2|TRBV9|16|TRBJ2-2|.
TGTGCCAGCAGCGTAGAAGCGGGAGGGAACACCGGGGAGCTGTTTTTT
CASSVEAGGNTGELFF
>.|TRBV4-1|13|TRBJ1-2|once
TGCGCCAGCAGCCCGAAGCGAGGGGCTGGCTACACCTTC
CASSPKRGAGYTF
>TRBD2|TRBV7-9|15|TRBJ2-1|.
TGTGCCAGCAGCTTGGGGACTAGTTACTACAATGAGCAGTTCTTC
CASSLGTSYYNEQFF
>TRBD1|TRBV7-3|15|TRBJ1-1|.
TGTGCCAGCAGCTTAACTAGCACAGGGGGCACTGAAGCTTTCTTT
CASSLTSTGGTEAFF
>.|TRBV5-6|14|TRBJ1-5|.
TGTGCCAGCAGCTTAGGAAGCCGCAATCAGCCCCAGCATTTT
CASSLGSRNQPQHF
>.|TRBV18|13|TRBJ1-2|.
TGTGCCAGCTCAATTGAACAGGACTATGGCTACACCTTC
CASSIEQDYGYTF
>.|TRBV11-2|13|TRBJ1-2|.
TGTGCCAGCAGCTCCTCTTACGGCTATGGCTACACCTTC
CASSSSYGYGYTF
>.|TRBV11-3|13|TRBJ2-3|.
TGTGCCAGCAGCCCGAGGGTCACAGATACGCAGTATTTT
CASSPRVTDTQYF
>.|TRBV19|12|TRBJ2-1|.
TGTGCCAGTAGTATCTCAACGAGGGAGCAGTTCTTC
CASSISTREQFF
>.|TRBV30|15|TRBJ1-5|.
TGTGCCTGGAGTGGTGCAAGGCAGAGCAATCAGCCCCAGCATTTT
CAWSGARQSNQPQHF
>.|TRBV6-6|11|TRBJ2-7|.
TGTGCCAGCAGTTACTCAAACGAGCAGTACTTC
CASSYSNEQYF
>TRBD1|TRBV14|18|TRBJ2-7|.
TGTGCCAGCAGCCAAGGTTTGGGCAGGGGGCCATTCTCCTACGAGCAGTACTTC
CASSQGLGRGPFSYEQYF
>TRBD1|TRBV11-2|15|TRBJ1-4|few
TGTGCCAGCAGCTTAGGGACAGGGGTTACCGAAAAACTGTTTTTT
CASSLGTGVTEKLFF
>TRBD2|TRBV5-4|15|TRBJ2-5|.
TGTGCCAGCAGCCTGGGACTAGCGGTCCAAGAGACCCAGTACTTC
CASSLGLAVQETQYF
>.|TRBV5-1|13|TRBJ2-3|once
TGCGCCAGCAGCTTGTATGCCGGAGATACGCAGTATTTT
CASSLYAGDTQYF
>TRBD1|TRBV7-2|14|TRBJ1-1|.
TGTGCCAGCATAAGACAGGGTGGGGACACTGAAGCTTTCTTT
CASIRQGGDTEAFF
>.|TRBV18|16|TRBJ2-7|.
TGTGCCAGCTCACCACCTGCCGTAGTGGGTTCAAACGAGCAGTACTTC
CASSPPAVVGSNEQYF
>.|TRBV5-8|16|TRBJ2-5|.
TGTGCCAGCAGCTTGGGGGAGCGGAAAAGCCAAGAGACCCAGTACTTC
CASSLGERKSQETQYF